The rows below give T cell receptor beta chains drawn from one sample of a study of control samples from healthy donors and cancer patients. Profiling relied on immunoSEQ multiplex PCR, and the TCRdb table lists in-frame clones only, not all of them. The profile shows tens of thousands of clones, 75% to 90% of them singletons. Sequencing input: blood. The receptors stem from a man in his 70s in good health. Both conserved end residues are part of each CDR3. Fields, in order: clone size, V gene, CDR3 length, D gene, J gene, CDR3 protein, CDR3 DNA. D genes are given only for firm matches. Only some rows state a clone size, as once, few, many or a class for expanded clones.

-	TRBV7-2	13	-	TRBJ1-6	CASSIRNEDQLLF	TGTGCCAGCAGCATACGCAACGAAGATCAGTTGCTCTTT
-	TRBV4-1	18	TRBD2	TRBJ2-1	CASSQDPGLAGGDNEQFF	TGCGCCAGCAGCCAAGACCCGGGACTAGCGGGAGGGGACAATGAGCAGTTCTTC
-	TRBV5-1	15	TRBD2	TRBJ2-1	CASSFTSGSYNEQFF	TGCGCCAGCAGCTTTACTAGCGGCTCCTACAATGAGCAGTTCTTC
few	TRBV6-1	15	-	TRBJ2-2	CASSEAPGTTGELFF	TGTGCCAGCAGTGAAGCGCCCGGGACGACCGGGGAGCTGTTTTTT
once	TRBV11-2	15	TRBD2	TRBJ2-1	CASSSYSGTYNEQFF	TGTGCCAGCAGCTCGTATAGCGGGACCTACAATGAGCAGTTCTTC
-	TRBV6-5	15	TRBD1	TRBJ1-5	CASSPTGGGNQPQHF	TGTGCCAGCAGTCCCACAGGGGGCGGGAATCAGCCCCAGCATTTT
-	TRBV29-1	18	TRBD2	TRBJ2-1	CSAMKGAGGRDSDNEQFF	TGCAGCGCCATGAAGGGGGCCGGCGGGAGGGACTCCGACAATGAGCAGTTCTTC
once	TRBV7-8	14	-	TRBJ2-3	CASSFEGSTDTQYF	TGTGCCAGCAGCTTCGAAGGGAGCACAGATACGCAGTATTTT
-	TRBV7-9	13	-	TRBJ2-5	CASSFYRGETQYF	TGTGCCAGCAGCTTTTACCGAGGGGAGACCCAGTACTTC
-	TRBV19	14	TRBD1	TRBJ1-6	CASSPKTGGQTLHF	TGTGCCAGTAGTCCCAAGACAGGGGGTCAAACCCTCCACTTT
-	TRBV2	12	-	TRBJ1-1	CASTRQNTEAFF	TGTGCCAGCACCAGACAGAACACTGAAGCTTTCTTT
-	TRBV28	12	-	TRBJ1-5	CASSSGVRPQHF	TGTGCCAGCAGTTCAGGGGTAAGGCCCCAGCATTTT
-	TRBV7-2	14	-	TRBJ1-1	CASSIRDWNFEAFF	TGTGCCAGCAGCATCCGGGACTGGAACTTTGAAGCTTTCTTT
-	TRBV15	15	-	TRBJ2-4	CATSRDLNGASIQYF	TGTGCCACCAGCAGAGATCTCAACGGTGCCAGCATTCAGTACTTC
-	TRBV5-1	13	-	TRBJ2-7	CASSLNEGGEQYF	TGCGCCAGCAGCTTGAACGAGGGAGGTGAGCAGTACTTC
-	TRBV28	14	-	TRBJ1-1	CASSPLQRTTEAFF	TGTGCCAGCAGTCCCCTACAGAGGACCACTGAAGCTTTCTTT
-	TRBV6-5	15	-	TRBJ2-2	CASSYSGGNTGELFF	TGTGCCAGCAGTTACTCGGGGGGGAACACCGGGGAGCTGTTTTTT
-	TRBV5-1	15	-	TRBJ2-7	CASSPRAGDSYEQYF	TGCGCCAGCAGCCCCCGGGCAGGGGACTCCTACGAGCAGTACTTC
few	TRBV24-1	12	-	TRBJ1-2	CATSVSAGDYTF	TGTGCCACCAGTGTTTCGGCGGGTGACTACACCTTC
-	TRBV10-3	16	-	TRBJ2-2	CAISERIGSDTGELFF	TGTGCCATCAGTGAGAGAATAGGGAGTGACACCGGGGAGCTGTTTTTT
few	TRBV23-1	19	-	TRBJ2-1	CASSLNSRRDLGSYNEQFF	TGCGCCAGCAGTCTCAACTCCCGACGGGACCTCGGATCGTACAATGAGCAGTTCTTC
-	TRBV28	16	-	TRBJ2-2	CASSLAARGSTGELFF	TGTGCCAGCAGTTTAGCCGCGCGGGGTAGCACCGGGGAGCTGTTTTTT
-	TRBV7-8	13	-	TRBJ2-7	CASSATGPLGQYF	TGTGCCAGCAGCGCCACCGGACCATTGGGGCAGTACTTC
-	TRBV6-5	16	TRBD1	TRBJ1-1	CASSSGGQGFNTEAFF	TGTGCCAGCAGTTCCGGGGGACAGGGGTTCAATACTGAAGCTTTCTTT
-	TRBV5-4	13	TRBD2	TRBJ2-7	CASSSGGGYEQYF	TGTGCCAGCAGCTCGGGAGGGGGTTACGAGCAGTACTTC